This T cell receptor beta chain was retrieved from a study of T-cell memory formation after mild COVID-19 (dated by TCRdb to the early 2020s). Some background on the complete study: TCR sequence clusters from the two donors were largely donor specific. Two young, previously healthy adult volunteers made up the cohort, one male and one female. In a couple of donors, T-cell clones that expanded and contracted after mild COVID-19 were tracked by sequencing TCRalpha and TCRbeta repertoires over time.

This clonotype showed up just a few times. Its target antigen remains unknown. The sample holds no much larger clone one base away, and base qualities are not on file. Ficoll-Paque density gradient centrifugation was the method used to isolate PBMCs. Findings and caveats that apply to the study as a whole: Some responding clones were detected in pre-infection memory, suggesting pre-existing cross-reactive memory T cells joined the SARS-CoV-2 response. Clones contracting from day 15 to 85 had balanced CD4/CD8 phenotypes, while a second wave expanding from day 15 to 37 was biased towards CD4+. Only a couple of mild cases were covered by the study, and larger cohorts that include severe cases with pre-infection samples were considered necessary. Contracting CD4+ clones appeared mostly in the CM and EM memory subsets, whereas CD8+ clones were enriched in EMRA. SARS-CoV-2 specificity was not confirmed for the second-wave clones peaking on day 37.

CDR1 and CDR2 are drawn from the germline V gene: SGHNT, YENEEA. The CDR3 goes from the cysteine to the phenylalanine over 15 residues. CDR3 DNA only is kept here, 45 bases in frame from base 1. V loses 5 bases of germline sequence and J loses 4 bases, and the interval between the two ends is 17 bases. The run used an Illumina NovaSeq 6000. cDNA libraries for TCRalpha and TCRbeta were prepared by 5'RACE using constant-segment primers, with sample barcodes and unique molecular identifiers added. Trizol reagent was used to extract RNA from every sample. Library amplification was performed in two PCR steps, and a second sample barcode and Illumina TruSeq adapters were introduced in the second step. Sequencing of the libraries was done on an Illumina NovaSeq, producing 2 x 150 bp paired-end reads. The study's processing was this. Demultiplexing of reads and collapsing into UMI-guided consensus sequences were performed with migec v1.2.7. With mixcr v2.1.11, UMI consensuses were aligned to TRA and TRB V and J templates and assembled into clonotypes. Expanded or contracted clonotypes were those called significant by both edgeR and NoisET, with noise models trained on biological replicates. edgeR calls used a false discovery rate-adjusted p below 0.01 and a log2 fold-change threshold of 1. PCA with hierarchical clustering of max-normalized trajectories of the 1000 most abundant clonotypes was used as exploratory dynamics analysis. Separately sequenced CD4+ and CD8+ repertoires were used to assign a CD4 or CD8 phenotype to each responding clone. TCRdb ran its own pipeline on the public reads, namely fastp trimming at Q25 and MiXCR clone calling, and kept in-frame beta chains. Duplicate CDR3 protein sequences are folded into a single record with the most common DNA and genes. TCRdb, not the original authors, processed these V and J calls. The sample table shows 160,000 or so distinct CDR3 sequences, and about 28% are seen once. About 12% of the sample lies in the top ten.

Sequenced sample: PBMCs or a T cell subset sorted from them (not recorded which). The receptor was isolated from an adult woman who had mild COVID-19 (a few samples of this study predate the infection). The sample titles of this study are shuffled in the database, so cell type and time point are left out; the donor was told from shared clones. The chain joins TRBV11-3 to TRBJ1-1, and perhaps TRBD1 as D gene, on 6 matching bases. CDR3 sequence: CASSARGKGGTEAFF. The nucleotides read TGTGCCAGCAGCGCCCGGGGCAAGGGGGGCACTGAAGCTTTCTTT. Joined to the reference TRBV11-3 and TRBJ1-1 proteins, this CDR3 gives the full variable domain: EAGVVQSPRYKIIEKKQPVAFWCNPISGHNTLYWYLQNLGQGPELLIRYENEEAVDDSQLPKDRFSAERLKGVDSTLKIQPAELGDSAVYLCASSARGKGGTEAFFGQGTRLTVV.